Here is one T cell receptor (beta chain) with its context. The target antigen is unknown. This specimen comes from a study of regulatory T cells in long-lasting Graves disease. Findings and caveats of the study: The study found TRBV28, TRBJ1-2 and TRBJ2-5 favored in persistent disease.

The time point: newly diagnosed GD, antithyroid drugs for less than 3 months. Researchers made the TCR library from RNA that was extracted from PBMCs. Germline V gene data show CDR1 as KGHSH and CDR2 as LQKENI. Trimming left V 4 bases short and J 7 bases short, with 20 bases between. The CDR3 loop spans 16 amino acids. Through Arm-PCR of CDR3 regions and iRepertoire HTBI primers, TCR beta libraries were built. TCRdb reanalysed the multiplex PCR reads using MiXCR and keeps one entry per CDR3 protein. The sample carries fewer than 650,000 distinct CDR3 sequences, about 16% recorded once. This sample also appeared in a second study, on T cells in Graves' hyperthyroidism and ophthalmopathy. That report notes: Aged 18 to 65, the patients had hyperthyroidism that was newly diagnosed and had lasted under 2 months. HTBI primers were used for first-round RT-PCR of the TCR CDR3.

V gene TRBV18 combines with J gene TRBJ2-1, with D maybe TRBD1 (6 bases). Sequenced material: peripheral blood mononuclear cells (PBMCs), taken at new diagnosis, from a patient treated with antithyroid drugs. This TCR was sampled from a woman younger than 45 with Graves disease. The CDR3 protein is CASSRFDTGIVNEQFF. In DNA, the CDR3 is TGTGCCAGCTCACGATTTGATACAGGGATTGTGAATGAGCAGTTCTTC.